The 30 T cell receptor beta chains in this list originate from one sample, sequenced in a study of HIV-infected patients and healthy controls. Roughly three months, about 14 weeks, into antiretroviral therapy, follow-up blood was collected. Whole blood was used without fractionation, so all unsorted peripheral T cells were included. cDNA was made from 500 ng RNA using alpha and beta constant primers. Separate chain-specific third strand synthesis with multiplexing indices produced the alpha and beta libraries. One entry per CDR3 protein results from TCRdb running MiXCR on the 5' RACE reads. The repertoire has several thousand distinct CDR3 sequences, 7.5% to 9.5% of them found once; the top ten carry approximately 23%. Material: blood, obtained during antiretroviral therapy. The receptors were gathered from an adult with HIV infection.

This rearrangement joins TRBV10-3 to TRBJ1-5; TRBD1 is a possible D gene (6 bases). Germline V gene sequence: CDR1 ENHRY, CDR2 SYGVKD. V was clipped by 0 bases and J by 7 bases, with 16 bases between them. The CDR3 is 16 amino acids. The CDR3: CAISESSSGDSQPQHF. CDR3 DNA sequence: TGTGCCATCAGTGAGTCGAGCTCAGGGGATAGCCAGCCCCAGCATTTT.

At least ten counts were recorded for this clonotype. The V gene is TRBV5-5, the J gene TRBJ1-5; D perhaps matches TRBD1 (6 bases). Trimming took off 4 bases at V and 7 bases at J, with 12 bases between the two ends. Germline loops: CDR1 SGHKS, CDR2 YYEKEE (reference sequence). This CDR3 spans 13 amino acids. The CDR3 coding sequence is TGTGCCAGCAGCATCACAGGGCTGCAGCCCCAGCATTTT. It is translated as CASSITGLQPQHF.

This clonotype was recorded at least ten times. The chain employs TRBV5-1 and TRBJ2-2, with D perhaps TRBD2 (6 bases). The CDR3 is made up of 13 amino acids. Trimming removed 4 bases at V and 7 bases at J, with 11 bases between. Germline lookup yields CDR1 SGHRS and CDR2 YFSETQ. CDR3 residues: CASSELANGELFF. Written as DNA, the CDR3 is TGCGCCAGCAGCGAGCTAGCGAACGGGGAGCTGTTTTTT.

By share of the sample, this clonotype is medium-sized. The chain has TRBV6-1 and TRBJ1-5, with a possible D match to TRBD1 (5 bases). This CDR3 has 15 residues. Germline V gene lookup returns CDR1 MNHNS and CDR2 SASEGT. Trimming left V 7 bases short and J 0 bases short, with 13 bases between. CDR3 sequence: CASTLAGNSNQPQHF. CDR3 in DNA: TGTGCCAGCACATTGGCAGGGAATAGCAATCAGCCCCAGCATTTT.

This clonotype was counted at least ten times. In nucleotides, the CDR3 is TGTGCCAGCAGTTACCCGGGACACCGCTCTGGGGCCAACGTCCTGACTTTC. It is translated as CASSYPGHRSGANVLTF. The chain recombines TRBV6-6 with TRBJ2-6, with D possibly matching TRBD1 (6 bases). Germline CDR1 and CDR2: MNHNY and SVGAGI (reference sequence). The CDR3 loop spans 17 amino acids. V was clipped by 2 bases and J by 0 bases, with 11 bases between them.

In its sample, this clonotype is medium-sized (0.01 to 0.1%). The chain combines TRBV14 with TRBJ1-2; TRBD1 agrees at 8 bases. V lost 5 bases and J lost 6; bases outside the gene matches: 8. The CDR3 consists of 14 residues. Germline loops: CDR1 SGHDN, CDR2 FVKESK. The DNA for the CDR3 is TGTGCCAGCAGCTGGGGACAGGCGATCGATGGCTACACCTTC. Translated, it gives CASSWGQAIDGYTF.

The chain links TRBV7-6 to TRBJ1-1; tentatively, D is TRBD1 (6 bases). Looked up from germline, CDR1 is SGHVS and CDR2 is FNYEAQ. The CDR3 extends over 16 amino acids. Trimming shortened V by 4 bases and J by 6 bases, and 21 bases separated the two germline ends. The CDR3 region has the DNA TGTGCCAGCAGCTCACCGTCAGCACAGGGAGTCGCTGAAGCTTTCTTT. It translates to CASSSPSAQGVAEAFF.

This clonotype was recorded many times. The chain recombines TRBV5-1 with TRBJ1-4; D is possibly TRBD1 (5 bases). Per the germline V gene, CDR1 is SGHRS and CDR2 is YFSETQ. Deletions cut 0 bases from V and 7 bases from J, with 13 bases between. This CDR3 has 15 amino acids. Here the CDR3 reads CASSLDQGVGEKLFF. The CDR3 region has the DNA TGCGCCAGCAGCTTGGATCAGGGTGTAGGTGAAAAACTGTTTTTT. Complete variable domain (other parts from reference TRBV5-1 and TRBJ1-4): KAGVTQTPRYLIKTRGQQVTLSCSPISGHRSVSWYQQTPGQGLQFLFEYFSETQRNKGNFPGRFSGRQFSNSRSEMNVSTLELGDSALYLCASSLDQGVGEKLFFGSGTQLSVL.

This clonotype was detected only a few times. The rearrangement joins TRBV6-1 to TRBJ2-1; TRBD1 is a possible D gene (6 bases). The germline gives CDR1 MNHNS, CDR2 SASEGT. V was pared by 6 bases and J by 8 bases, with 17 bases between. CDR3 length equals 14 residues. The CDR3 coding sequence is TGTGCCAGCAGGAAGGGACACGTGCAAGATGAGCAGTTCTTC. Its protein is CASRKGHVQDEQFF.

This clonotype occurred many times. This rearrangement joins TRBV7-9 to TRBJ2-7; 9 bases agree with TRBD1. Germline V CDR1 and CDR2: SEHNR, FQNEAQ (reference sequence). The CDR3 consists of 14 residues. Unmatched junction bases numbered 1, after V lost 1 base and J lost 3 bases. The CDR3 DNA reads TGTGCCAGCAGCTTAGGACAGGGGGTCTACGAGCAGTACGTC. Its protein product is CASSLGQGVYEQYV.

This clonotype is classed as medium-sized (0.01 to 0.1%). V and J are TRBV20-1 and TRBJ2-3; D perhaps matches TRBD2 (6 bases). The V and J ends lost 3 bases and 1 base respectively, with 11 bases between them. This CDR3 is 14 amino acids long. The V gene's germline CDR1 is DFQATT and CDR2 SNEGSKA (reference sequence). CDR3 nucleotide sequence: TGCAGTGCTAGTCGCGGCGGGGGCACAGATACGCAGTATTTT. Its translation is CSASRGGGTDTQYF.

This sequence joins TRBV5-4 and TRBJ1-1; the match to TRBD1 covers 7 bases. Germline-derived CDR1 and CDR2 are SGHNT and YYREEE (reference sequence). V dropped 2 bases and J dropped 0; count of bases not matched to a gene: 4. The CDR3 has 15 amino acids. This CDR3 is CASSLDRDLNTEAFF. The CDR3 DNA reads TGTGCCAGCAGCTTAGACAGGGACCTGAACACTGAAGCTTTCTTT. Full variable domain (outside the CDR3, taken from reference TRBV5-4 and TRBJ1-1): ETGVTQSPTHLIKTRGQQVTLRCSSQSGHNTVSWYQQALGQGPQFIFQYYREEENGRGNFPPRFSGLQFPNYSSELNVNALELDDSALYLCASSLDRDLNTEAFFGQGTRLTVV.

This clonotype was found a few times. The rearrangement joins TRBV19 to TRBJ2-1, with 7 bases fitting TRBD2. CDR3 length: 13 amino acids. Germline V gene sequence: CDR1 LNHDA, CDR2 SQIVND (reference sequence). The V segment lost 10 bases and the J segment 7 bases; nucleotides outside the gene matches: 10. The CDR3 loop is CAIGTIHGNEQFF. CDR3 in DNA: TGTGCCATCGGGACTATTCATGGAAATGAGCAGTTCTTC.

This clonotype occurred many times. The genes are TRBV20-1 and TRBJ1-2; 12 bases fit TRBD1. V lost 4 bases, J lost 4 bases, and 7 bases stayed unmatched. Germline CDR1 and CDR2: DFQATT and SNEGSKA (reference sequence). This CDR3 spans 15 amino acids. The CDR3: CSATPGQGAAYGYTF. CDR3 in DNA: TGCAGTGCTACCCCGGGACAGGGGGCCGCCTATGGCTACACCTTC.

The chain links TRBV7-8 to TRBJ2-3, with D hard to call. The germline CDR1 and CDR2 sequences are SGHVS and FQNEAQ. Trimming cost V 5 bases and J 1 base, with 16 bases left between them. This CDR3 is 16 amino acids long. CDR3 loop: CASSPTRLQRTDTQYF. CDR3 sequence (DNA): TGTGCCAGCAGCCCAACCAGGTTACAGCGCACAGATACGCAGTATTTT. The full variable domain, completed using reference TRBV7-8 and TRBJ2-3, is GAGVSQSPRYKVAKRGQDVALRCDPISGHVSLFWYQQALGQGPEFLTYFQNEAQLDKSGLPSDRFFAERPEGSVSTLKIQRTQQEDSAVYLCASSPTRLQRTDTQYFGPGTRLTVL.

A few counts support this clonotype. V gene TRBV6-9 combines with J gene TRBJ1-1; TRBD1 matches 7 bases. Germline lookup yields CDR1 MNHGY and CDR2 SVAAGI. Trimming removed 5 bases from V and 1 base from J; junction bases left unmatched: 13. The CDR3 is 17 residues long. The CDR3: CASSQVKRDSPNTEAFF. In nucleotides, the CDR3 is TGTGCCAGCAGTCAAGTTAAACGGGACAGCCCGAACACTGAAGCTTTCTTT.

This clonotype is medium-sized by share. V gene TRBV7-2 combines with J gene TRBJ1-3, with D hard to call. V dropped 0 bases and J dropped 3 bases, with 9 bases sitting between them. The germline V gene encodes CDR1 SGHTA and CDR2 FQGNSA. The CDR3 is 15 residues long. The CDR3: CASSLATPGGNTIYF. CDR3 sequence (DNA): TGTGCCAGCAGCTTAGCTACCCCAGGTGGAAACACCATATATTTT.

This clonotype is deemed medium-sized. The CDR3: CASSLVVGGETQYF. DNA for the CDR3: TGTGCCAGCAGCTTAGTTGTTGGAGGAGAGACCCAGTACTTC. The rearrangement uses TRBV13 and TRBJ2-5, with D perhaps TRBD2 (5 bases). Germline CDR1 is PRHDT and CDR2 is FYEKMQ (reference sequence). The CDR3 loop spans 14 amino acids. Trimming took off 1 base at V and 4 bases at J, with 10 bases between the two ends.

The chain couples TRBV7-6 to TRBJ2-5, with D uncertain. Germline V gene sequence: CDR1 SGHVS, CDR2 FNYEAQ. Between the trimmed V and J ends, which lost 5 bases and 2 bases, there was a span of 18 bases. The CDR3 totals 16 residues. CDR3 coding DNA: TGTGCCAGCAGCCCCCTAAGTTTCTTAGCTCAAGAGACCCAGTACTTC. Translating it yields CASSPLSFLAQETQYF. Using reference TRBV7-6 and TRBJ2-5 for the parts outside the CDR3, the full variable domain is GAGVSQSPRYKVTKRGQDVALRCDPISGHVSLYWYRQALGQGPEFLTYFNYEAQQDKSGLPNDRFSAERPEGSISTLTIQRTEQRDSAMYRCASSPLSFLAQETQYFGPGTRLLVL.

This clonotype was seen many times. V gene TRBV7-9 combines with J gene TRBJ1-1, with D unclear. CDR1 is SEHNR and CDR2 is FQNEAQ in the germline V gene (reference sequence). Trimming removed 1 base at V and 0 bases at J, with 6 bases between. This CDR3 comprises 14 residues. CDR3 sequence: CASSLDGMNTEAFF. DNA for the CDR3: TGTGCCAGCAGCTTAGACGGTATGAACACTGAAGCTTTCTTT.

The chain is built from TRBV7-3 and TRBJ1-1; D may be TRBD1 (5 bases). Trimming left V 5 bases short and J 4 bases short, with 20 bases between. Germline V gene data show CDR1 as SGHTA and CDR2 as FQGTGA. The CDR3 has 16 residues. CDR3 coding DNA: TGTGCCAGCAGCGGGGAAGTGGGGGTTGGAGGCACTGAAGCTTTCTTT. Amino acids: CASSGEVGVGGTEAFF. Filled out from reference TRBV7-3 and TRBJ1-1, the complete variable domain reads GAGVSQTPSNKVTEKGKYVELRCDPISGHTALYWYRQSLGQGPEFLIYFQGTGAADDSGLPNDRFFAVRPEGSVSTLKIQRTERGDSAVYLCASSGEVGVGGTEAFFGQGTRLTVV.

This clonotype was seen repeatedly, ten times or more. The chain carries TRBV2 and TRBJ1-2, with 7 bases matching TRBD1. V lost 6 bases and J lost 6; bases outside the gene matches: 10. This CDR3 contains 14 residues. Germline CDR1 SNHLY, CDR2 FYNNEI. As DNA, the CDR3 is TGTGCCAGCAGGACGAAACAGGGGCGGAATGGCTACACCTTC. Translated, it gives CASRTKQGRNGYTF.

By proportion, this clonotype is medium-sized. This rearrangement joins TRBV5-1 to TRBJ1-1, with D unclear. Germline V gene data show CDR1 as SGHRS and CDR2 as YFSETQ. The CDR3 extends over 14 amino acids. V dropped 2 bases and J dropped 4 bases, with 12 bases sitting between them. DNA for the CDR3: TGCGCCAGCAGCTTCGCCTTACAGAGCACTGAAGCTTTCTTT. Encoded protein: CASSFALQSTEAFF.

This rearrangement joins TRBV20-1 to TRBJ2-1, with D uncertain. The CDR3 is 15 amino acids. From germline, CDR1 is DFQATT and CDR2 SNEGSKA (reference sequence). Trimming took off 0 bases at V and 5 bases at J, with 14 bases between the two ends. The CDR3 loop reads CSARDVWSGNNEQFF. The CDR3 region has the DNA TGCAGTGCTAGAGATGTCTGGTCAGGTAACAATGAGCAGTTCTTC.

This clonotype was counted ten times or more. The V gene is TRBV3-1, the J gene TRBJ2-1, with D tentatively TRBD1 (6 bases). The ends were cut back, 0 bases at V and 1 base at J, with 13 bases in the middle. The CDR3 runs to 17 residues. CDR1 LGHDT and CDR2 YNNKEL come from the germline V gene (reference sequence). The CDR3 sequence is CASSQDVGQLSYNEQFF. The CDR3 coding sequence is TGTGCCAGCAGCCAAGACGTAGGACAGTTATCCTACAATGAGCAGTTCTTC.

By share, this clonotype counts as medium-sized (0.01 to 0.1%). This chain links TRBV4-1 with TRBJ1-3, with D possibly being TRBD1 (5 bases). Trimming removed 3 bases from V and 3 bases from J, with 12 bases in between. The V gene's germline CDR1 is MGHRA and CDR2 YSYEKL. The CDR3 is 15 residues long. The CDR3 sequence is CASSHGREGGNTIYF. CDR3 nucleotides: TGCGCCAGCAGCCACGGCAGGGAGGGTGGAAACACCATATATTTT.

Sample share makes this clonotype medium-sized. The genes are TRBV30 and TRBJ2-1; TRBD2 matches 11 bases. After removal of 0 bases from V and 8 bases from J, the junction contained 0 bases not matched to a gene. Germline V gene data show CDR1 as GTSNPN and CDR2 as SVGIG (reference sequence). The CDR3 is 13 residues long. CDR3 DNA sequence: TGTGCCTGGAGTGTACTAGCGGGGGATGAGCAGTTCTTC. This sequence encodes CAWSVLAGDEQFF. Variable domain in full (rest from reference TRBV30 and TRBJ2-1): SQTIHQWPATLVQPVGSPLSLECTVEGTSNPNLYWYRQAAGRGLQLLFYSVGIGQISSEVPQNLSASRPQDRQFILSSKKLLLSDSGFYLCAWSVLAGDEQFFGPGTRLTVL.

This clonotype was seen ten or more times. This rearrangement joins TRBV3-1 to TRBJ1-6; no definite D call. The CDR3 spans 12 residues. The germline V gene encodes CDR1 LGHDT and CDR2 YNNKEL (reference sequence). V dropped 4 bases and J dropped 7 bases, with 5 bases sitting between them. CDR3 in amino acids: CASSPNNSPLHF. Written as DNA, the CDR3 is TGTGCCAGCAGCCCGAACAATTCACCCCTCCACTTT.

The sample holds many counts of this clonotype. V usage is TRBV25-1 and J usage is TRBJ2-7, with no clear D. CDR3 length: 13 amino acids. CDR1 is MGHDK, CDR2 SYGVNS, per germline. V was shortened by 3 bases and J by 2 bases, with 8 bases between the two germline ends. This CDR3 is CASSEPDTYEQYF. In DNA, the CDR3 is TGTGCCAGCAGTGAGCCAGATACCTACGAGCAGTACTTC.

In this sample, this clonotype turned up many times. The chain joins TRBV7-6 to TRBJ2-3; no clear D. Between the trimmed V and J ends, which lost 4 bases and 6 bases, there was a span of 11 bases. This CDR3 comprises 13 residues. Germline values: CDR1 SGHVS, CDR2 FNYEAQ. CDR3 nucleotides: TGTGCCAGCAGCTACGAGTGGACCGATACGCAGTATTTT. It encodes CASSYEWTDTQYF.